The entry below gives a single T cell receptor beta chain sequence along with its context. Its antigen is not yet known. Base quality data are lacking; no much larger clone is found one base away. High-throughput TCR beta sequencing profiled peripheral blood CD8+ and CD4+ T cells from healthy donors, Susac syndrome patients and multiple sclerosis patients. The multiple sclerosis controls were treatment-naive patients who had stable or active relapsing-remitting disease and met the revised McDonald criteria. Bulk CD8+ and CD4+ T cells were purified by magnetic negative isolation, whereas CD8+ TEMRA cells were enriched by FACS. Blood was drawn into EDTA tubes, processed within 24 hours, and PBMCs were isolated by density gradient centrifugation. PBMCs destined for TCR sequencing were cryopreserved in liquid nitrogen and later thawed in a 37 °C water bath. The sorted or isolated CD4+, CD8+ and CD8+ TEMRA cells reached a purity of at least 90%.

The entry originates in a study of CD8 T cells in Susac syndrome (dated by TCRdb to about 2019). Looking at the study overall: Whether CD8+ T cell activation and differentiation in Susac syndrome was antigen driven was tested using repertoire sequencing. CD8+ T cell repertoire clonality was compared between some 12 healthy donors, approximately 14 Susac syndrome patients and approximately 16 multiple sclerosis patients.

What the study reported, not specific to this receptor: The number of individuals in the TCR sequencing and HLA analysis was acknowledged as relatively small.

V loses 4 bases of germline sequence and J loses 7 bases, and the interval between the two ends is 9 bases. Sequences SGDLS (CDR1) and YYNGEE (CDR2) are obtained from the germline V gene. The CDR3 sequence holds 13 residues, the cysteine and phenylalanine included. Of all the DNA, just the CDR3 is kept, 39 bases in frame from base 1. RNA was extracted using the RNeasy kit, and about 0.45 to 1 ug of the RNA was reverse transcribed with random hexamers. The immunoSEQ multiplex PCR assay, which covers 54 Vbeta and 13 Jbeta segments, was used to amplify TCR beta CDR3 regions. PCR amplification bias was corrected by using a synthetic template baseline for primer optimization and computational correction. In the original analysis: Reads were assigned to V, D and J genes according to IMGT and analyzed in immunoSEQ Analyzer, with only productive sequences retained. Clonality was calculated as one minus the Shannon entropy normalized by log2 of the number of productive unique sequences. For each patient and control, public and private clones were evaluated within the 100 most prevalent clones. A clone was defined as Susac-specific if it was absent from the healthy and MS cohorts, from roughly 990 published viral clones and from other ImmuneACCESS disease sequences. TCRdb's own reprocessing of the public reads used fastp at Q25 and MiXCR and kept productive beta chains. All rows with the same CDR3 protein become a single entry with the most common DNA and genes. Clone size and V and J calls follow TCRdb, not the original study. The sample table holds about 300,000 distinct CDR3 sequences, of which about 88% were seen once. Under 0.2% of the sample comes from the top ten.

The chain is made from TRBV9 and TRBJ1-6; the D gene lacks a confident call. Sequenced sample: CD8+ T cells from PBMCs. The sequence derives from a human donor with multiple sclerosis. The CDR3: CASSSEINSPLHF. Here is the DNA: TGTGCCAGCAGCTCGGAGATCAATTCACCCCTCCACTTT.